A single sample is the source of the 3 T cell receptor beta chains below, sequenced in a study of blood T cell repertoires in COVID-19. This table comes from immunoSEQ multiplex PCR, and its TCRdb copy is limited to in-frame clones, with some not included. The sample yields about 250,000 clones, around 86% seen once. The material sequenced was peripheral blood. The receptors come from a woman aged 25 to 39 with active or convalescent COVID-19.

The genes are TRBV28 and TRBJ1-3; D gene ambiguous. The germline V gene encodes CDR1 MDHEN and CDR2 SYDVKM. This CDR3 comprises 13 residues. Trimming took off 4 bases at V and 3 bases at J, with 7 bases between the two ends. Written as DNA, the CDR3 is TGTGCCAGCAGTTCCAACGGTGGAAACACCATATATTTT. Translation: CASSSNGGNTIYF.

The V gene is TRBV7-9, the J gene TRBJ2-7; D might be TRBD1 (5 bases). CDR3 length: 16 residues. The V end lost 1 base, the J end lost 1 base, and 14 bases lay between the germline ends. Germline V gene sequence: CDR1 SEHNR, CDR2 FQNEAQ (reference sequence). The CDR3, as DNA: TGTGCCAGCAGCTTAGTACTGGACACTCAATCCTACGAGCAGTACTTC. Translated: CASSLVLDTQSYEQYF.

J is TRBJ1-6 and V is TRBV10-2, with D uncertain. The V end lost 7 bases, the J end lost 6 bases, and 16 bases lay between the germline ends. The CDR3 runs 15 residues. Germline loops: CDR1 WSHSY, CDR2 SAAADI. In nucleotides, the CDR3 is TGCGCCAGCACCCCACTGCTTGCTAGTAATTCACCCCTCCACTTT. Translated: CASTPLLASNSPLHF.